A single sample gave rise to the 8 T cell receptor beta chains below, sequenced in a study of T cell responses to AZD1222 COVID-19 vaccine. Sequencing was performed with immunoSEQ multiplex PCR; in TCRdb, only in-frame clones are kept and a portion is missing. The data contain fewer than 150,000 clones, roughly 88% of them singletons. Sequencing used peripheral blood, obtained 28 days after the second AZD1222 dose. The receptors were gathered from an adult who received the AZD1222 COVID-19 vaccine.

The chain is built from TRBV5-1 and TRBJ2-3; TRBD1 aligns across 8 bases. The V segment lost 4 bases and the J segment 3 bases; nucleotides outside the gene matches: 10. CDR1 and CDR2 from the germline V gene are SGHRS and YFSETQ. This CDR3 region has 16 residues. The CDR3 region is CASSDRRQGTTDTQYF. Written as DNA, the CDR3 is TGCGCCAGCAGCGACCGCAGACAGGGGACGACAGATACGCAGTATTTT.

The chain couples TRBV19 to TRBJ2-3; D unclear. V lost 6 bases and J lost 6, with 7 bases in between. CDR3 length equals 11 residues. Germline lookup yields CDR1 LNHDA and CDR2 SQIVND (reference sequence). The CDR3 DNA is TGTGCCAGTAGGCGCGGCGATACGCAGTATTTT. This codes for CASRRGDTQYF.

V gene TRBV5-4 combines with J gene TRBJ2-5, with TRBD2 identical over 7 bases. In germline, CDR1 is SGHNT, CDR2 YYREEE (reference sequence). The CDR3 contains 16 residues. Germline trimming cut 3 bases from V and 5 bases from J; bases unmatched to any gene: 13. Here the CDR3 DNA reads TGTGCCAGCAGCTCCGGTTTGTTAGCGGGTGGTGAGACCCAGTACTTC. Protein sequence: CASSSGLLAGGETQYF.

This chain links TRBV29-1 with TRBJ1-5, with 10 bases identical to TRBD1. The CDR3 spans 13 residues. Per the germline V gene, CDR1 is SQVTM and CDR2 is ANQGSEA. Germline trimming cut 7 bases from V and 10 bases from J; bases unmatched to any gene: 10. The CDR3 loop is CSAATGGGAPQHF. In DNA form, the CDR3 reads TGCAGCGCGGCGACAGGGGGCGGTGCCCCCCAGCATTTT.

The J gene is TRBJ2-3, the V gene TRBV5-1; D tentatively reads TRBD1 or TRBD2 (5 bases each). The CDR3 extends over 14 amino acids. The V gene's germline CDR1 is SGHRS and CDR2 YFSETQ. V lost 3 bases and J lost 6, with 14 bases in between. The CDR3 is CASSSRGARDTQYF. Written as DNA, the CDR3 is TGCGCCAGCAGCTCCAGAGGGGCTAGGGATACGCAGTATTTT.

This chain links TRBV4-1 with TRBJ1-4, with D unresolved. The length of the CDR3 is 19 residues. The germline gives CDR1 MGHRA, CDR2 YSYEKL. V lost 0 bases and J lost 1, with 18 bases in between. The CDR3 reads CASSQDSLRTRGTNEKLFF. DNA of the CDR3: TGCGCCAGCAGCCAAGATTCCCTTAGAACGAGAGGAACTAATGAAAAACTGTTTTTT.

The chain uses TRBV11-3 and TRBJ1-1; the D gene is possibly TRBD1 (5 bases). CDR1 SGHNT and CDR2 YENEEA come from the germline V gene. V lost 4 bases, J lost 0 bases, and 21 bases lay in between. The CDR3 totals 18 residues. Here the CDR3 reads CASSSRLGVSSMNTEAFF. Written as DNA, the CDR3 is TGTGCCAGCAGCTCTAGGTTGGGGGTGTCGAGTATGAACACTGAAGCTTTCTTT.

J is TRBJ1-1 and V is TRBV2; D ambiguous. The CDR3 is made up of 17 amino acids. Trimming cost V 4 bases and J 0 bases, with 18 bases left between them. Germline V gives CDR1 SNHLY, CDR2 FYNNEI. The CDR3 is CASSVHLSRTVNTEAFF. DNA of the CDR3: TGTGCCAGCAGTGTTCATCTAAGTCGTACGGTGAACACTGAAGCTTTCTTT. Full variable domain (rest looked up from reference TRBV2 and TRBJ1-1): EPEVTQTPSHQVTQMGQEVILRCVPISNHLYFYWYRQILGQKVEFLVSFYNNEISEKSEIFDDQFSVERPDGSNFTLKIRSTKLEDSAMYFCASSVHLSRTVNTEAFFGQGTRLTVV.